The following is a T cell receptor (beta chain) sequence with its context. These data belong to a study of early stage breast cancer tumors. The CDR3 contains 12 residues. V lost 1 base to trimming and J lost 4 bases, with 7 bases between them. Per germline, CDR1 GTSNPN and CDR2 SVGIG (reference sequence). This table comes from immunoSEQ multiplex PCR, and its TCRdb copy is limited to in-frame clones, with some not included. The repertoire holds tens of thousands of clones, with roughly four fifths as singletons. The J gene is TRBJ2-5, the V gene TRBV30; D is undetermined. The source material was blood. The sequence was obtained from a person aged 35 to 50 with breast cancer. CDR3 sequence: CAWSAYLETQYF. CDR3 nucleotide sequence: TGTGCCTGGAGTGCTTACTTAGAGACCCAGTACTTC.